The present T cell receptor beta chain was sequenced within a study of blood T cell repertoires in COVID-19. Overall study context: The United States, Italy and Spain were the sources of the acute and convalescent COVID-19 samples. Sources were T cells, B-cell-depleted T cells, or PBMCs; the material itself was cDNA or gDNA.

Sequencing was performed with immunoSEQ multiplex PCR; in TCRdb, only in-frame clones are kept and a portion is missing. The sample shows roughly 100,000 clones, approximately 92% of them seen only once. The CDR3 runs to 15 residues. Germline V lookup: CDR1 SGHNT, CDR2 YYREEE (reference sequence). Trimming shortened V by 0 bases and J by 2 bases, and 10 bases separated the two germline ends. The V and J genes are TRBV5-4 and TRBJ2-3; D gene ambiguous. This sequence was found in an elderly woman with acute or convalescent COVID-19. The sequenced sample was peripheral blood. This CDR3 reads CASSLVPEPTDTQYF. CDR3 nucleotides: TGTGCCAGCAGCTTGGTCCCAGAACCCACAGATACGCAGTATTTT. Supplemented by reference TRBV5-4 and TRBJ2-3, the full variable domain reads ETGVTQSPTHLIKTRGQQVTLRCSSQSGHNTVSWYQQALGQGPQFIFQYYREEENGRGNFPPRFSGLQFPNYSSELNVNALELDDSALYLCASSLVPEPTDTQYFGPGTRLTVL.